The entry below gives a single T cell receptor (beta chain) sequence along with its context. The table lists this clone with a count of one. The antigen this receptor binds is unknown. The record has no base qualities; no much larger clone is one base away. This sample's time point label indicates: baseline before first vaccination. Samples from vaccinated people were obtained from the UK trials COV001 and COV002, which included a single-blind randomized controlled phase 2/3 trial of AZD1222 (ChAdOx1 nCoV-19) in healthy adults. Trial participant PBMC samples were collected at day 0 and day 28 after the second dose for TCRbeta chain sequencing. The sample originates from a study of T cell responses to AZD1222 COVID-19 vaccine listed by TCRdb under 2021. Background on the whole study: AZD1222 recipients whose second dose came at about 4 weeks and those whose second dose came at about 12 weeks were combined into one group, since spike-specific TCR depth and breadth did not differ between the two schedules. TCR sequencing covered fewer than 250 trial participants: some 210 given two doses of AZD1222 and about 26 given two doses of MenACWY control vaccine. Trial participants were enrolled by age into 18-55, 56-69 and 70-plus year subgroups, with about 150, 28 and 57 TCR-sequenced participants respectively.

The CDR3 regions of human TCRbeta chains were analyzed by immunosequencing. Per the authors' processing: TCRs in the repertoires were compared against a reference library of SARS-CoV-2-specific TCRs that had been generated with the MIRA antigen-specificity platform. Breadth was defined as the fraction of unique TCRs that were SARS-CoV-2-associated, and depth was defined as the fraction of total T cells that were SARS-CoV-2-associated. Using the MIRA data, each spike-specific TCR was assigned both to the spike region to which the TCR was reactive and to a CD4 or CD8 class. Log10-transformed breadth and depth values were compared by one-way ANOVA with Sidak's multiple comparisons tests. TCRdb provides this immuneACCESS table in a form limited to in-frame rearrangements. Some clones are lacking; in checked studies, under half of them reflect an unresolved V gene, and why the rest are absent is not known. From that table come the V and J calls and clone size; the DNA was used to work out D and trimming. The sample records roughly 130,000 clones, 70% to 90% of which are singletons. About 1.6% of the sample belongs to the ten largest clones.

After removal of 7 bases from V and 3 bases from J, the junction retains 9 bases not matched to a gene. The CDR3 has 15 amino acids, counting the end cysteine and phenylalanine. Of the read, only the CDR3 DNA is kept; its 45 bases are in frame from base 1. CDR1 and CDR2, looked up from the germline V gene (reference sequence), are LNHDA and SQIVND. What the study reported, not specific to this receptor: Participants were mostly white British and included more females than males, and it was suggested by the authors that clonal diversity may have been underestimated. Reportedly, close to half of the unique spike-specific TCRs recognized epitopes lying outside the regions that are mutated in the B.1.351 and B.1.1.7 variants. Spike-specific TCR breadth and depth rose significantly after two AZD1222 doses compared with day 0 and with MenACWY recipients. Conclusions about previously exposed vaccinees are limited because only five to seven AZD1222 recipients were SARS-CoV-2 seropositive at baseline. Because no day 14 peak-response samples were available, repertoires were characterized only after the peak T cell response. The 56-69-year group was small, and its depth increase did not reach significance, likely because of low power. The whole spike protein was spanned by vaccine-associated CD4 TCRs, and dominant responses were seen in regions 160-218 and 743-854.

The rearranged chain carries TRBV19 and TRBJ1-5; TRBD1 agrees with 7 junctional bases. Sequenced here: peripheral blood, sampled on day 0 of AZD1222 vaccination. The TCR originated in an adult in good health. The CDR3: CASIGWGTVNQPQHF. The nucleotide sequence is given as TGTGCCAGTATAGGGTGGGGGACAGTCAATCAGCCCCAGCATTTT.